Described below is a single T cell receptor beta chain sequence and its context. This clone has more than one count but fewer than ten. No antigen is known for it. No much larger clone exists at a distance of one base, and base qualities are not known. The CDR3 regions of human TCRbeta chains were analyzed by immunosequencing. On the authors' methods: TCRs in the repertoires were compared against a reference library of SARS-CoV-2-specific TCRs that had been generated with the MIRA antigen-specificity platform. Breadth was defined as the fraction of unique TCRs that were SARS-CoV-2-associated. Depth was defined as the fraction of total T cells that were SARS-CoV-2-associated. Each spike-specific TCR was assigned to its reactive spike region and to a CD4 or CD8 class using the MIRA data. Log10-transformed breadth and depth values were compared by one-way ANOVA with Sidak's multiple comparisons tests. Imported from immuneACCESS, the table was reduced by TCRdb to in-frame sequences with V and J called. These copies leave out some clones; in studies compared against another copy, an unresolved V gene accounts for under half, and the cause of the remainder is not known. Clone size and V and J calls were adopted from that table, with D and trimming inferred from the DNA. The sample data list more than 95,000 clones, and roughly 88% of these were observed just once. Clones ranked in the top ten supply about 2.3% of the sample.

The sample comes from a study of T cell responses to AZD1222 COVID-19 vaccine (dated by TCRdb to the early 2020s). In terms of the full investigation: AZD1222 recipients whose second dose came at about 4 weeks and those whose second dose came at about 12 weeks were combined into one group, since spike-specific TCR depth and breadth did not differ between the two schedules. A total of 233 trial participants underwent TCR sequencing, of whom approximately 210 received two doses of AZD1222 and 26 received two doses of the MenACWY control vaccine. Trial participants were enrolled into age subgroups of 18-55, 56-69 and 70-plus years, which contained about 150, 27 and 61 TCR-sequenced participants, respectively. Here is what the overall study found, with its caveats: After two AZD1222 doses, both the breadth and the depth of spike-specific TCRs were significantly higher than at day 0 and than in MenACWY recipients. Participants were mostly white British and included more females than males, and it was suggested by the authors that clonal diversity may have been underestimated. The whole spike protein was spanned by vaccine-associated CD4 TCRs, and dominant responses were seen in regions 160-218 and 743-854. The 56-69-year group was small, and its depth increase did not reach significance, likely because of low power. Nearly half of unique spike-specific TCRs reportedly recognized epitopes outside regions mutated in the B.1.351 and B.1.1.7 variants. No day 14 peak-response samples were available, so repertoires were characterized only after the peak T cell response. Conclusions about previously exposed vaccinees are limited because only a handful of AZD1222 recipients were SARS-CoV-2 seropositive at baseline.

Taken with the paper, the label for time point translates to: baseline before first vaccination. The vaccinee samples were drawn from two UK trials, COV001 and COV002, one of which was a single-blind randomized controlled phase 2/3 trial testing AZD1222 (ChAdOx1 nCoV-19) in healthy adults. For TCRbeta chain sequencing, PBMC samples were collected from trial participants at day 0 and at day 28 after the second dose. This material consisted of peripheral blood, taken on day 0 of AZD1222 vaccination. This sequence was found in an adult in good health.

The CDR3 region has the sequence CASSPVRGEQYF. At the DNA level, the sequence is TGTGCCAGCAGTCCGGTCAGGGGCGAGCAGTACTTC. The rearrangement joined TRBV28 to TRBJ2-7, with a tentative D gene TRBD1 over 6 matching bases. From a lookup of the germline V gene, CDR1 and CDR2 are MDHEN and SYDVKM. The V and J ends are trimmed by 5 bases and 6 bases, leaving 11 bases between them. The CDR3, cysteine through phenylalanine, is 12 amino acids long. Only CDR3 DNA is held: 36 bases, read in frame from base 1.